What follows is one T cell receptor beta chain and its context. What it recognizes is unknown. These data come from a study of cytomegalovirus exposure and HLA in healthy donors. The V gene end was trimmed by 4 bases and the J gene end by 6 bases; junction bases not matched to a gene: 6. This CDR3 is built from 15 residues. Per germline, CDR1 SGHNT and CDR2 YENEEA. PCR was performed using 60 Vbeta and 13 Jbeta primers. The method was immunoSEQ multiplex PCR; TCRdb's version includes in-frame clones alone and lacks a portion of them. The sample lists fewer than 150,000 clones, 80% seen once, with just over 5% in the top ten. General study points: There were reportedly fewer N-insertions in an Asian-associated ancestry cluster than the approximately 670-donor mean, in a later analysis. As was reported, the HLA-A and HLA-B alleles of most subjects were accurately predicted from TCR beta sequences. TCR beta V- and J-gene trimming was later associated with a missense DCLRE1C variant.

J is TRBJ2-2 and V is TRBV11-3; 9 bases fit TRBD1. This sequence originates from a male donor in good health and CMV-seronegative. Sample: PBMCs. DNA of the CDR3: TGTGCCAGCAGCTCGACAGGGGGGGGTCCCGGGGAGCTGTTTTTT. As protein: CASSSTGGGPGELFF.